The clone carrying this TCR beta chain was detected once. What it binds is not known. This entry is derived from a study of PD-1 blockade in classical Hodgkin lymphoma. The sample's time point: cycle 4 day 1 (C4D1), after more than five weeks of nivolumab. All trial patients relapsed after autologous stem cell transplantation. The best responses consisted of complete response, partial response or progressive disease. Sequencing used immunoSEQ multiplex PCR; TCRdb keeps in-frame clones, though not all of them. The table lists about 52,000 clones, roughly 86% of them singletons. Study-wide results and caveats: Nivolumab initiated under 1 year post-ASCT led to patient exclusion. There was a significant rise in CD4+ TCR diversity by C4D1, with no such rise for CD8+. Similar baseline diversity was found in complete responders and newly diagnosed patients.

The CDR3 has 13 amino acids. V was cut by 6 bases and J by 1 base, with 10 bases left in between. The germline V gene encodes CDR1 SGHRS and CDR2 YFSETQ. The chain couples TRBV5-1 to TRBJ1-1; D is ambiguous. The TCR originated in a human donor with classical Hodgkin lymphoma. Sequenced material: peripheral blood mononuclear cells (PBMCs), taken before the fourth cycle of nivolumab. The CDR3 coding sequence is TGCGCCAGCAAGGACGGGAAGAACACTGAAGCTTTCTTT. Protein sequence: CASKDGKNTEAFF.